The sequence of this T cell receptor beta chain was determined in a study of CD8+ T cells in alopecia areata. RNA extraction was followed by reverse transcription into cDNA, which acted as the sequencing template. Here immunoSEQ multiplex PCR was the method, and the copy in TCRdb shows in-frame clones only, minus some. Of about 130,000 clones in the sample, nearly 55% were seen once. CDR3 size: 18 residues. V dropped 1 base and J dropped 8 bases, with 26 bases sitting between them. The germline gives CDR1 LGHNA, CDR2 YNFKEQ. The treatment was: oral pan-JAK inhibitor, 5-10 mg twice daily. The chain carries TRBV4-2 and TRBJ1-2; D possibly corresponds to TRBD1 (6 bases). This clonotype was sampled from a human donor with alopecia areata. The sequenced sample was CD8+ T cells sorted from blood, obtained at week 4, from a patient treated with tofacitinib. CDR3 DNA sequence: TGTGCCAGCAGCCAAGCATGGAATGAGGACAGTCCCCATGTGGGCTACACCTTC. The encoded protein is CASSQAWNEDSPHVGYTF.